A selection of T cell receptor beta chains follows, all from one sample in a study. TCRdb reprocessed the RT-PCR reads via MiXCR and lists one record per CDR3 protein. Of hundreds of thousands of distinct CDR3 sequences in the sample, 14% were seen once. The sample consisted of memory CD4+ T cells from blood. These receptors all stem from a female donor in good health, serving as a healthy control. Each CDR3 is given with its conserved first and last residue. The order of the fields is D gene, clone size, V gene, J gene, CDR3 DNA, CDR3 protein. A D gene is named only where the DNA matches it firmly. Clone size is stated in some rows and not others, as once, few, many or a class when expanded.

d_call: TRBD1
clone_size: -
v_call: TRBV11-2
j_call: TRBJ2-3
cdr3_nt: TGTGCCAGCAGCGAAGGACAGGGGATCGCAGATACGCAGTATTTT
cdr3_aa: CASSEGQGIADTQYF

d_call: TRBD2
clone_size: many
v_call: TRBV10-3
j_call: TRBJ2-5
cdr3_nt: TGTGCCACCGGGACTAGCGGTCAAGAGACCCAGTACTTC
cdr3_aa: CATGTSGQETQYF

d_call: -
clone_size: few
v_call: TRBV10-3
j_call: TRBJ2-1
cdr3_nt: TGTGCCATCAGTGAAAGGCCCAATGAGCAGTTCTTC
cdr3_aa: CAISERPNEQFF

d_call: -
clone_size: -
v_call: TRBV7-9
j_call: TRBJ2-1
cdr3_nt: TGTGCCAGCAGCTTAGCGGAGAGGGTCAATGAGCAGTTCTTC
cdr3_aa: CASSLAERVNEQFF

d_call: -
clone_size: many
v_call: TRBV6-1
j_call: TRBJ1-6
cdr3_nt: TGTGCCAGCAGTGAAGCGATCCTGGCCTCCCTCCACTTT
cdr3_aa: CASSEAILASLHF

d_call: TRBD1
clone_size: -
v_call: TRBV6-2/TRBV6-3
j_call: TRBJ1-4
cdr3_nt: TGTGCCAGCACCCAAGCGCCGGGACAGGGAGATGAAAAACTGTTTTTT
cdr3_aa: CASTQAPGQGDEKLFF

d_call: TRBD2
clone_size: many
v_call: TRBV27
j_call: TRBJ2-2
cdr3_nt: TGTGCCAGCCGTATCTCCCTGGGGGGACTAGCGGGAAAAGGGGCCGGGGAGCTGTTTTTT
cdr3_aa: CASRISLGGLAGKGAGELFF

d_call: -
clone_size: -
v_call: TRBV27
j_call: TRBJ1-2
cdr3_nt: TGTGCCAGCAGTCAGGGCTGGGGCTATGGCTACACCTTC
cdr3_aa: CASSQGWGYGYTF

d_call: TRBD1
clone_size: many
v_call: TRBV27
j_call: TRBJ2-7
cdr3_nt: TGTGCCAGCAGTTCATACAGGGGGGAGCAGTACTTC
cdr3_aa: CASSSYRGEQYF

d_call: TRBD1
clone_size: -
v_call: TRBV24-1
j_call: TRBJ2-1
cdr3_nt: TGTGCCACCAGTGGGGGACAGGGTACATACAATGAGCAGTTCTTC
cdr3_aa: CATSGGQGTYNEQFF

d_call: TRBD1
clone_size: many
v_call: TRBV6-5
j_call: TRBJ1-4
cdr3_nt: TGTGCCAGCAGTTACGGGACAGGGGATGAAAAACTGTTTTTT
cdr3_aa: CASSYGTGDEKLFF